This entry lists 29 T cell receptor beta chains sequenced from one sample in a study of blood T cell repertoires in COVID-19 (dated by TCRdb to 2020 to 2021). To prepare the library, the immunoSEQ multiplex PCR assay was applied. TCRdb took over this immuneACCESS table, retaining in-frame rearrangements with V and J assigned. Such tables are incomplete; in checked studies, under half of the missing clones stem from an unresolved V gene, and the remainder is unexplained. The sample table holds some 250,000 clones, of which approximately 80% were seen once. The ten largest clones take up around 30% of the sample. Sequences were obtained from peripheral blood. The source of these receptors is a man aged 35-49 years with acute or convalescent COVID-19.

The chain employs TRBV5-5 and TRBJ1-5, with D possibly being TRBD1 (5 bases). Germline V gives CDR1 SGHKS, CDR2 YYEKEE (reference sequence). This CDR3 comprises 14 residues. Between the trimmed V and J ends, which lost 2 bases and 3 bases, there was a span of 9 bases. The DNA for the CDR3 is TGTGCCAGCAGCTTCGGACACCTCAATCAGCCCCAGCATTTT. Protein: CASSFGHLNQPQHF.

As for this clone: Distinct nucleotide sequences in the sample also encode this CDR3. The chain carries TRBV10-3 and TRBJ1-5; 9 nucleotides match TRBD1. The length of the CDR3 is 14 residues. Germline CDR1 is ENHRY and CDR2 is SYGVKD. Trimming removed 4 bases from V and 5 bases from J; junction bases left unmatched: 3. The CDR3 DNA reads TGTGCCATCAGTGGACAGGGGGGCGATCAGCCCCAGCATTTT. This codes for CAISGQGGDQPQHF.

The rearrangement uses TRBV27 and TRBJ2-5, with 7 bases that match TRBD1. J lost 5 bases, V lost 6 bases, and 12 bases had no gene match. The CDR3 has 15 residues. Germline CDR1 is MNHEY and CDR2 is SMNVEV (reference sequence). The CDR3 coding sequence is TGTGCCAGCAGCGAGATACAGGGGAATAGGGAGACCCAGTACTTC. Protein: CASSEIQGNRETQYF.

This clone was picked up a small number of times. This rearrangement joins TRBV6-5 to TRBJ2-2, with a tentative D call TRBD2 (5 bases). The CDR3 loop spans 14 amino acids. The V gene's germline CDR1 is MNHEY and CDR2 SVGAGI. Trimming removed 7 bases from V and 5 bases from J, with 14 bases in between. CDR3 sequence reads: CASNRGDNTGELFF. DNA for the CDR3: TGTGCCAGCAATCGGGGAGACAATACCGGGGAGCTGTTTTTT.

The chain has TRBV2 and TRBJ2-7; 10 bases line up with TRBD2. CDR1 is SNHLY and CDR2 is FYNNEI in the germline V gene. Unmatched junction bases numbered 9, after V lost 10 bases and J lost 6 bases. The length of the CDR3 is 13 residues. The CDR3 DNA reads TGTGCCACCGCTAGCGGGAGCATCGGCGAGCAGTACTTC. Translating gives CATASGSIGEQYF.

This clone has just a few counts. The chain carries TRBV5-1 and TRBJ2-2; 11 bases map to TRBD2. Looked up from germline, CDR1 is SGHRS and CDR2 is YFSETQ. V dropped 4 bases and J dropped 6; count of bases not matched to a gene: 8. This CDR3 comprises 16 residues. The CDR3 region has the DNA TGCGCCAGCAGCCGTCTACTAGCGGGAGTACCCGGGGAGCTGTTTTTT. This encodes CASSRLLAGVPGELFF.

This chain uses TRBV6-5 with TRBJ1-1; 7 nucleotides match TRBD1. After removal of 8 bases from V and 4 bases from J, the junction contained 10 bases not matched to a gene. The CDR3 has 14 amino acids. Germline-derived CDR1 and CDR2 are MNHEY and SVGAGI. CDR3 region: CASPRGRGITEAFF. The CDR3, as DNA: TGTGCCAGCCCTAGGGGGCGCGGGATCACTGAAGCTTTCTTT.

The V gene is TRBV7-8, the J gene TRBJ1-5, with D possibly being TRBD1 (5 bases). This CDR3 spans 15 amino acids. Trimming removed 1 base at V and 3 bases at J, with 10 bases between. From germline, CDR1 is SGHVS and CDR2 FQNEAQ. The CDR3 protein is CASSLVSGINQPQHF. The CDR3 DNA is TGTGCCAGCAGCTTAGTATCAGGGATCAATCAGCCCCAGCATTTT.

CDR3 DNA: TGTGCCAGCAGTGACTCGAACTTTCGAGGGAGCGGGAGAGGCAGGGAGCTGTTTTTT. Its translation: CASSDSNFRGSGRGRELFF. The chain employs TRBV6-4 and TRBJ2-2, with 8 bases aligning to TRBD2. The CDR3 is 19 amino acids. The V gene end was trimmed by 0 bases and the J gene end by 9 bases; junction bases not matched to a gene: 18. Germline V gives CDR1 MRHNA, CDR2 SNTAGT.

This clone appeared a few times. This chain links TRBV7-8 with TRBJ2-7, with 12 positions matching TRBD2. Germline V gene lookup returns CDR1 SGHVS and CDR2 FQNEAQ. After removal of 4 bases from V and 4 bases from J, the junction contained 2 bases not matched to a gene. The CDR3 consists of 14 residues. This CDR3 reads CASSSTSGRYEQYF. Here the CDR3 DNA reads TGTGCCAGCAGCTCTACTAGCGGGAGGTACGAGCAGTACTTC.

In nucleotides, the CDR3 is TGTGCCATCAGTGAGGGGACATTGAACACTGAAGCTTTCTTT. Its translation is CAISEGTLNTEAFF. The V call is TRBV10-3, the J call TRBJ1-1; D perhaps matches TRBD1 (6 bases). Germline V gene sequence: CDR1 ENHRY, CDR2 SYGVKD. The CDR3 is 14 residues long. Trimming took 2 bases from V and 0 from J, leaving 7 bases between them.

The chain uses TRBV29-1 and TRBJ1-5; maybe TRBD1 (5 bases). CDR3 length: 16 residues. Trimming removed 2 bases at V and 1 base at J, with 15 bases between. Germline values: CDR1 SQVTM, CDR2 ANQGSEA. CDR3 region: CSVEPKTGRSNQPQHF. The CDR3 DNA reads TGCAGCGTTGAACCGAAAACAGGACGGAGCAATCAGCCCCAGCATTTT.

For the CDR3, the DNA is TGTGCCAGCAGGGAAACAGGGATCACTGAAGCTTTCTTT. It translates to CASRETGITEAFF. The chain joins TRBV2 to TRBJ1-1; a weak D match, TRBD1 (6 bases). V lost 6 bases and J 4 bases, leaving 12 bases between the germline ends. CDR3 length: 13 amino acids. Germline V lookup: CDR1 SNHLY, CDR2 FYNNEI.

The V call is TRBV12-3 or TRBV12-4, the J call TRBJ2-7; D not resolved. The CDR3 runs 12 residues. Trimming pared 5 bases from V and 6 bases from J, leaving 11 bases between. The DNA for the CDR3 is TGTGCCAGCAGTCCGCCTAGGTTCGAGCAGTACTTC. It translates to CASSPPRFEQYF.

V is TRBV6-5 and J is TRBJ1-5; TRBD1 agrees at 8 bases. This CDR3 has 15 residues. J was trimmed by 1 base and V by 2 bases; bases with no gene match: 1. CDR1 and CDR2 (germline): MNHEY, SVGAGI. In DNA, the CDR3 is TGTGCCAGCAGTTACGGGGACAGGAGCAATCAGCCCCAGCATTTT. Encoded protein: CASSYGDRSNQPQHF.

The CDR3 spells CASSLLAGGKVYEQYF. Here the CDR3 DNA reads TGTGCCAGTAGTCTACTAGCGGGAGGGAAAGTTTACGAGCAGTACTTC. V and J are TRBV19 and TRBJ2-7; 13 nucleotides align to TRBD2. The CDR3 has 16 residues. V gave up 5 bases and J gave up 4 bases; unmatched junction bases: 8. The germline V gene has CDR1 LNHDA and CDR2 SQIVND (reference sequence).

The chain carries TRBV15 and TRBJ2-3; D possibly corresponds to TRBD1 (5 bases). This CDR3 has 12 amino acids. V lost 5 bases and J lost 3, with 6 bases in between. CDR1 and CDR2 (germline): LNHNV, YYDKDF (reference sequence). The CDR3 here is CATSQGTDTQYF. The CDR3 DNA follows: TGTGCCACCAGCCAGGGAACAGATACGCAGTATTTT.

This chain joins TRBV5-1 and TRBJ2-3; 10 nucleotides agree with TRBD2. Germline V gives CDR1 SGHRS, CDR2 YFSETQ. Unmatched junction bases numbered 4, after V lost 4 bases and J lost 2 bases. This CDR3 region has 15 residues. The chain's CDR3 is CASSLAGVDTDTQYF. The CDR3 DNA reads TGCGCCAGCAGCCTAGCGGGAGTGGACACAGATACGCAGTATTTT.

CDR3 residues: CASSGHWGGSKETEAFF. CDR3 nucleotides: TGTGCCAGCAGCGGACATTGGGGGGGTAGCAAGGAGACTGAAGCTTTCTTT. The chain carries TRBV7-8 and TRBJ1-1, with D maybe TRBD1 (5 bases). CDR1 is SGHVS and CDR2 is FQNEAQ in the germline V gene. Trimming removed 5 bases from V and 5 bases from J, with 24 bases in between. The CDR3 is made up of 17 amino acids.

CDR3 residues: CASSQAYGTASYEQYF. The DNA for the CDR3 is TGTGCCAGCAGCCAAGCTTATGGGACAGCTTCCTACGAGCAGTACTTC. V gene TRBV3-1 (or the pseudogene TRBV3-2) combines with J gene TRBJ2-7; TRBD1 matches 7 bases. V lost 1 base, J lost 1 base, and 7 bases stayed unmatched. Germline values: CDR1 LGHDT, CDR2 YNNKEL (reference sequence). This CDR3 has 16 amino acids.

This clone was observed a single time. This sequence joins TRBV10-3 and TRBJ1-1; D unresolved. V was cut by 1 base and J by 1 base, with 10 bases left in between. This CDR3 has 15 residues. CDR1 and CDR2 (germline): ENHRY, SYGVKD. The CDR3 DNA follows: TGTGCCATCAGTGAGTTGAGGGTTGGGAACACTGAAGCTTTCTTT. Translated: CAISELRVGNTEAFF.

The chain joins TRBV20-1 to TRBJ2-7; D ambiguous. This CDR3 region has 13 residues. Trimming left V 3 bases short and J 3 bases short, with 12 bases between. Germline CDR1 DFQATT, CDR2 SNEGSKA (reference sequence). The CDR3 loop is CSASGLALYEQYF. DNA of the CDR3: TGCAGTGCTAGTGGTCTGGCCCTCTACGAGCAGTACTTC.

The V and J genes are TRBV7-2 and TRBJ1-6, with D possibly matching TRBD1 (6 bases). Between the trimmed V and J ends, which lost 2 bases and 8 bases, there was a span of 10 bases. This CDR3 comprises 14 residues. In germline, CDR1 is SGHTA, CDR2 FQGNSA. The CDR3 reads CASSLSRGDSPLHF. The CDR3 coding sequence is TGTGCCAGCAGCTTATCCAGGGGAGATTCACCCCTCCACTTT.

The rearrangement joins TRBV2 to TRBJ2-2; 8 nucleotides line up with TRBD1. V lost 7 bases to trimming and J lost 6 bases; unmatched junction nucleotides: 10. CDR1 is SNHLY and CDR2 is FYNNEI in the germline V gene. This CDR3 has 15 amino acids. CDR3 in amino acids: CASNDPGQVAGELFF. In DNA, the CDR3 is TGTGCCAGCAACGACCCGGGACAGGTGGCCGGGGAGCTGTTTTTT.

This chain connects TRBV2 to TRBJ2-2; D might be TRBD1 (5 bases). CDR1 and CDR2 from the germline V gene are SNHLY and FYNNEI. The CDR3 has 13 amino acids. Trimming left V 2 bases short and J 8 bases short, with 9 bases between. Written as DNA, the CDR3 is TGTGCCAGCAGTGAACAGGGCGCGGGGGAGCTGTTTTTT. This gives the protein CASSEQGAGELFF. The full variable domain, in which reference TRBV2 and TRBJ2-2 provide the parts outside the CDR3, is EPEVTQTPSHQVTQMGQEVILRCVPISNHLYFYWYRQILGQKVEFLVSFYNNEISEKSEIFDDQFSVERPDGSNFTLKIRSTKLEDSAMYFCASSEQGAGELFFGEGSRLTVL.

Written as DNA, the CDR3 is TGTGCTAGTGGTTTGAATCTAGGAGTTGCGGCGGGAGGAACAGATACGCAGTATTTT. Translated, it gives CASGLNLGVAAGGTDTQYF. The chain links TRBV12-5 to TRBJ2-3; TRBD2 matches at 8 bases. The CDR3 runs to 19 residues. Germline trimming cut 2 bases from V and 3 bases from J; bases unmatched to any gene: 16. Germline V lookup: CDR1 LGHNT, CDR2 FRNRAP.

This rearrangement joins TRBV28 to TRBJ1-4, with D possibly being TRBD1 (5 bases). Trimming removed 8 bases from V and 5 bases from J, with 15 bases in between. The CDR3 extends over 14 amino acids. Germline values: CDR1 MDHEN, CDR2 SYDVKM. The CDR3 DNA follows: TGTGCCAGCGTCGGCGGGGCGCCGAATGAAAAACTGTTTTTT. This translates into CASVGGAPNEKLFF.

The chain uses TRBV5-1 and TRBJ1-6; 9 nucleotides agree with TRBD1. Germline assignment: CDR1 SGHRS and CDR2 YFSETQ. The CDR3 loop spans 18 amino acids. Trimming removed 2 bases from V and 6 bases from J; junction bases left unmatched: 12. In DNA, the CDR3 is TGCGCCAGCAGCTTATACAAGCCGGGACAGGGCTTTAATTCACCCCTCCACTTT. Amino acid sequence: CASSLYKPGQGFNSPLHF.

V is TRBV23-1 and J is TRBJ2-7, with 11 nucleotides matching TRBD1. TRBV23-1 is labeled an ORF, and its function is uncertain. V shed 3 bases and J 0 bases; nucleotides not matched to a gene: 16. CDR3 length: 20 amino acids. The CDR3 nucleotides read TGCGCCAGCAGTCACCGCCAAGGACAGGGGGCGAATGTGAGCTCCTACGAGCAGTACTTC. Its translation is CASSHRQGQGANVSSYEQYF.